Following are 8 T cell receptor beta chains from one sample sequenced in a study of T-cell memory formation after mild COVID-19. TCRdb re-called the 5' RACE reads with MiXCR, one entry per CDR3 protein. The sample records fewer than 700,000 distinct CDR3 sequences, about 22% being singletons. The sample comprised PBMCs or a T cell subset sorted from them (not recorded which). The receptors come from an adult woman who had mild COVID-19 (a few samples of this study predate the infection). Cell type and time point are not known.

The J gene is TRBJ2-5, the V gene TRBV5-5; 10 bases agree with TRBD2. This CDR3 is 20 amino acids long. The V and J ends lost 3 bases and 0 bases, in that order; junction bases with no gene match: 17. Germline V gives CDR1 SGHKS, CDR2 YYEKEE (reference sequence). This chain's CDR3 is CASSSTWSGGAGVNQETQYF. The CDR3 DNA reads TGTGCCAGCAGCTCCACGTGGAGCGGGGGGGCCGGCGTAAACCAAGAGACCCAGTACTTC.

This chain uses TRBV12-3 or TRBV12-4 with TRBJ1-4; no clear D gene. The CDR3 totals 13 residues. Deletions cut 2 bases from V and 4 bases from J, with 5 bases between. CDR3 region: CASSLQYNEKLFF. CDR3 nucleotides: TGTGCCAGCAGTTTACAGTATAATGAAAAACTGTTTTTT.

In this sample, this clonotype turned up a few times. The chain joins TRBV6-5 to TRBJ2-1, with 13 bases lining up with TRBD2. J was trimmed by 8 bases and V by 5 bases; bases with no gene match: 6. CDR3 size: 15 residues. CDR1 MNHEY and CDR2 SVGAGI come from the germline V gene. The CDR3 here is CASSIGLAGADEQFF. The CDR3 DNA reads as TGTGCCAGCAGTATCGGACTAGCGGGAGCGGATGAGCAGTTCTTC.

This clonotype showed up just a few times. The chain links TRBV5-1 to TRBJ1-1; TRBD1 matches at 7 bases. Per the germline V gene, CDR1 is SGHRS and CDR2 is YFSETQ. This CDR3 region has 15 residues. Trimming removed 4 bases from V and 6 bases from J; junction bases left unmatched: 12. The chain's CDR3 is CASSPPPTGSSEAFF. In DNA, the CDR3 is TGCGCCAGCAGCCCCCCCCCGACAGGGTCTTCTGAAGCTTTCTTT.

This clonotype was seen just once. The chain recombines TRBV15 with TRBJ2-3, with TRBD2 identical over 9 bases. The V segment lost 2 bases and the J segment 2 bases; nucleotides outside the gene matches: 2. This CDR3 has 15 amino acids. Germline assignment: CDR1 LNHNV and CDR2 YYDKDF (reference sequence). The CDR3 nucleotides read TGTGCCACCAGCAGACTAGCGGGGTTCACAGATACGCAGTATTTT. Protein sequence: CATSRLAGFTDTQYF.

This clonotype occurred many times. CDR3 in amino acids: CASSLTGVETQYF. CDR3 nucleotides: TGCGCCAGCAGCCTTACAGGGGTGGAGACCCAGTACTTC. The rearrangement joins TRBV5-1 to TRBJ2-5; 7 bases are a match to TRBD1. Trimming took 4 bases from V and 5 from J; bases not matched to a gene: 5. Germline lookup yields CDR1 SGHRS and CDR2 YFSETQ. CDR3 length: 13 amino acids.

This clonotype has more than one count but fewer than ten. The chain employs TRBV7-9 and TRBJ1-2, with D perhaps matching TRBD1 (5 bases). Trimming removed 5 bases at V and 4 bases at J, with 14 bases between. CDR1 is SEHNR and CDR2 is FQNEAQ in the germline V gene (reference sequence). The CDR3 length is 14 residues. CDR3 loop: CASSASGTIYGYTF. The CDR3 region has the DNA TGTGCCAGCAGCGCCAGTGGGACGATCTATGGCTACACCTTC.

The chain uses TRBV12-3 or TRBV12-4 and TRBJ2-1; 8 positions agree with TRBD1. CDR3 size: 14 residues. Losses at the gene ends were 5 bases for V and 6 bases for J; bases not matched to a gene: 6. DNA for the CDR3: TGTGCCAGCAGTCCGGACAGGGTGTTCAATGAGCAGTTCTTC. Its protein is CASSPDRVFNEQFF.